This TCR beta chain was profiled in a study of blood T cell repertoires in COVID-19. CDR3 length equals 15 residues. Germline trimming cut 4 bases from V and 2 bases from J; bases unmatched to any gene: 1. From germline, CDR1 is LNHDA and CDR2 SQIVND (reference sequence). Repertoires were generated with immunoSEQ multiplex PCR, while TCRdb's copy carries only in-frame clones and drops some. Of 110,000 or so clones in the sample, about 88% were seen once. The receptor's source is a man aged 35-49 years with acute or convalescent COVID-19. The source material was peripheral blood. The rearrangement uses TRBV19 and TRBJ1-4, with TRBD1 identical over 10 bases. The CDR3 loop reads CASSRQGATNEKLFF. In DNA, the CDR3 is TGTGCCAGTAGTAGACAGGGGGCGACTAATGAAAAACTGTTTTTT.